This passage covers 3 T cell receptor beta chains from one sample sequenced in a study of blood T cell repertoires in COVID-19. Some clones are missing from TCRdb's copy, which holds only in-frame ones; the method was immunoSEQ multiplex PCR. The data contain 50,000 to 70,000 clones, 85% to 90% of them singletons. The sequenced sample consisted of peripheral blood. The receptors stem from a human donor with active COVID-19. The donor label of this sample is uncertain.

This chain uses TRBV3-1 (or the pseudogene TRBV3-2) with TRBJ2-1; D not certain. The CDR3 covers 14 residues. CDR1 and CDR2 from the germline V gene are LGHDT and YNNKEL (reference sequence). Trimming removed 4 bases at V and 9 bases at J, with 16 bases between. CDR3 loop: CASSPALLVGEQFF. CDR3 nucleotide sequence: TGTGCCAGCAGCCCCGCCTTATTGGTCGGTGAGCAGTTCTTC.

CDR3 nucleotide sequence: TGTGCCAGCAGCTTTGCTAGGAACAATGAGCAGTTCTTC. Translation: CASSFARNNEQFF. V is TRBV7-3 and J is TRBJ2-1; D is ambiguous. This CDR3 contains 13 residues. The germline V gene encodes CDR1 SGHTA and CDR2 FQGTGA. Trimming shortened V by 3 bases and J by 5 bases, and 8 bases separated the two germline ends.

This clone was seen only a few times. This chain links TRBV2 with TRBJ2-7, with 10 positions matching TRBD1. Germline CDR1 reads SNHLY; CDR2 reads FYNNEI. With 6 bases clipped from V and 10 bases from J, the junction kept 15 bases outside the gene matches. The CDR3 is 15 residues long. The CDR3 coding sequence is TGTGCCAGCAGACCTAGGGGGACAGGGGATAATTCCCAGTACTTC. Its translation is CASRPRGTGDNSQYF.